The clone carrying this T cell receptor (beta chain) has a handful of counts. Its antigen is currently unknown. These data come from a study of T cell responses to AZD1222 COVID-19 vaccine. CDR3 length equals 15 residues. V lost 5 bases to trimming and J lost 6 bases; unmatched junction nucleotides: 4. Germline V CDR1 and CDR2: PRHDT, FYEKMQ (reference sequence). Study-wide results and caveats: Baseline testing showed seropositivity in only six AZD1222 recipients. Along spike, vaccine-associated CD4 TCRs were found throughout, with dominance at 160-218 and 743-854.

Data came from immunoSEQ multiplex PCR; TCRdb stores just in-frame clones and leaves some out. The data show about 120,000 clones, around 88% seen once. Source: peripheral blood, taken 28 days after the second AZD1222 dose. The receptor was isolated from an adult who received the AZD1222 COVID-19 vaccine. The chain uses TRBV13 and TRBJ1-6; 10 positions agree with TRBD1. The CDR3 DNA sequence: TGTGCCAGCAGCCAAAGGGACAGGGGTAATTCACCCCTCCACTTT. Translated, it gives CASSQRDRGNSPLHF. Variable domain in full (rest from reference TRBV13 and TRBJ1-6): AAGVIQSPRHLIKEKRETATLKCYPIPRHDTVYWYQQGPGQDPQFLISFYEKMQSDKGSIPDRFSAQQFSDYHSELNMSSLELGDSALYFCASSQRDRGNSPLHFGNGTRLTVT.